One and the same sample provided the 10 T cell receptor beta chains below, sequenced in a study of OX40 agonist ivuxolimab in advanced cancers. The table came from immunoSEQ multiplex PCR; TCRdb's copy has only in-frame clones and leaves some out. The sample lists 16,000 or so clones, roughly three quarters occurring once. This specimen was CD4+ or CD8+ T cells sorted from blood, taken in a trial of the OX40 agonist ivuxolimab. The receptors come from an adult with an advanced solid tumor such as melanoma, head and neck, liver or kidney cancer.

CDR3 amino acids: CASSLGAHSTNEKLFF. The CDR3 coding sequence is TGTGCCAGCAGCCTCGGGGCGCACTCAACTAATGAAAAACTGTTTTTT. The rearrangement joins TRBV7-6 to TRBJ1-4; the D gene is possibly TRBD1 (5 bases). CDR1 is SGHVS and CDR2 is FNYEAQ in the germline V gene. V lost 5 bases to trimming and J lost 0 bases, with 13 bases between them. CDR3 length equals 16 residues.

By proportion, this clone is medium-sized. CDR3: CASRRTDLSTDYEQYF. In nucleotides, the CDR3 is TGTGCCAGTAGGAGGACAGATCTAAGTACGGACTACGAGCAGTACTTC. This chain links TRBV19 with TRBJ2-7, with a possible D match to TRBD1 (6 bases). The germline V gene encodes CDR1 LNHDA and CDR2 SQIVND (reference sequence). The germline V and J ends were trimmed by 6 bases and 3 bases, with 21 bases remaining between them. The CDR3 spans 16 residues.

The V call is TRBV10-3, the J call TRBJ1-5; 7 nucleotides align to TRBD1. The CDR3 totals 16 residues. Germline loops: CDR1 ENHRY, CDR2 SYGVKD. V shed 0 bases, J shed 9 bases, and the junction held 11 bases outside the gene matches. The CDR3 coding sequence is TGTGCCATCAGTGAGTCCCTAGGGACAGCCCAGGGGCCCCAGCATTTT. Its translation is CAISESLGTAQGPQHF.

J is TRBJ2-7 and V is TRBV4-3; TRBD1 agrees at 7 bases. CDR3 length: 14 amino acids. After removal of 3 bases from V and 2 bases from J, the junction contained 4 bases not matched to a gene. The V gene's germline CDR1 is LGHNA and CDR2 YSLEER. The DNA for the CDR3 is TGCGCCAGCAGCCAGGGGACAGCCACCTACGAGCAGTACTTC. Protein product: CASSQGTATYEQYF.

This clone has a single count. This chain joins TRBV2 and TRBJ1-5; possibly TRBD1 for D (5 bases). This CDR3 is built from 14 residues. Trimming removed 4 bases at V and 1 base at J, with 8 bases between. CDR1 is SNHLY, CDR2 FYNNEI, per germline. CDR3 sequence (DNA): TGTGCCAGCAGTGCCCGGGACAGCAATCAGCCCCAGCATTTT. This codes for CASSARDSNQPQHF.

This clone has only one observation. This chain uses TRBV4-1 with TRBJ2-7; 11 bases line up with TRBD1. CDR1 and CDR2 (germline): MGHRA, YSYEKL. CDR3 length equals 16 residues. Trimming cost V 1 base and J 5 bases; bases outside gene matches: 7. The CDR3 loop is CASSQGEGTGGNEQYF. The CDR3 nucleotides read TGCGCCAGCAGCCAAGGAGAAGGGACAGGGGGAAACGAGCAGTACTTC.

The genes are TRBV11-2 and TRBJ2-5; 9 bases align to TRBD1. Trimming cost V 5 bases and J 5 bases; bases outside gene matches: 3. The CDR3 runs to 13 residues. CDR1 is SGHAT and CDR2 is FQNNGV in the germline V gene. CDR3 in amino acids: CASSIGTGETQYF. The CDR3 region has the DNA TGTGCCAGCAGCATAGGGACAGGGGAGACCCAGTACTTC. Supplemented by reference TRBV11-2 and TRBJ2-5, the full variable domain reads EAGVAQSPRYKIIEKRQSVAFWCNPISGHATLYWYQQILGQGPKLLIQFQNNGVVDDSQLPKDRFSAERLKGVDSTLKIQPAKLEDSAVYLCASSIGTGETQYFGPGTRLLVL.

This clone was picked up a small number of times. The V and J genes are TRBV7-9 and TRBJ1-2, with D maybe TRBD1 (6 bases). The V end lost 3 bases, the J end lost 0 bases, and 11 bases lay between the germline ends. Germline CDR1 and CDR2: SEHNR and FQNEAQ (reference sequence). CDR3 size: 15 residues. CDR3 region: CASSLGYRANYGYTF. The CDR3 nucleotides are TGTGCCAGCAGCTTGGGATACAGGGCTAACTATGGCTACACCTTC.

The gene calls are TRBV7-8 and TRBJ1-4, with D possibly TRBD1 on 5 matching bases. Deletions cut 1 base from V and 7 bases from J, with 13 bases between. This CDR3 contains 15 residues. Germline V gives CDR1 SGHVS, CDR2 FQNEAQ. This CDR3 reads CASSLEDKTGEKLFF. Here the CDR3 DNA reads TGTGCCAGCAGCTTAGAGGACAAAACGGGTGAAAAACTGTTTTTT.

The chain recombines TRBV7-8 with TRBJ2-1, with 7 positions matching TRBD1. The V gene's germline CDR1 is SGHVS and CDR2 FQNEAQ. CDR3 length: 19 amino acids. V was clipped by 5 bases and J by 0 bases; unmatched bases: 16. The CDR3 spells CASSPRGRGILSSYNEQFF. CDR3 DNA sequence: TGTGCCAGCAGCCCCAGGGGCAGGGGGATTTTAAGCTCCTACAATGAGCAGTTCTTC.